The 14 T cell receptor beta chains below were found in one sample sequenced in a study of blood T cell repertoires in COVID-19. Data came from immunoSEQ multiplex PCR; TCRdb stores just in-frame clones and leaves some out. The table includes about 350,000 clones, approximately 88% detected once. The material sequenced was peripheral blood. The receptors originated from a man aged 25-40 years with COVID-19, enrolled during active disease.

This clone has a single count. This chain connects TRBV28 to TRBJ1-5, with D uncertain. Trimming took off 1 base at V and 5 bases at J, with 12 bases between the two ends. The germline V gene encodes CDR1 MDHEN and CDR2 SYDVKM. CDR3 length: 15 amino acids. The CDR3, as DNA: TGTGCCAGCAGTTTATTGGTTAGAGCGGATCAGCCCCAGCATTTT. Its translation is CASSLLVRADQPQHF.

CDR3 residues: CASSLRPGTVSTGELFF. The CDR3 DNA sequence: TGCGCCAGCAGCTTACGTCCCGGGACAGTGAGCACCGGGGAGCTGTTTTTT. V and J are TRBV5-1 and TRBJ2-2; 7 bases line up with TRBD1. This CDR3 contains 17 residues. V was clipped by 2 bases and J by 4 bases; unmatched bases: 11. The germline CDR1 and CDR2 sequences are SGHRS and YFSETQ.

The chain couples TRBV10-3 to TRBJ2-3, with D tentatively TRBD1 (6 bases). The CDR3 length is 14 residues. V was shortened by 3 bases and J by 0 bases, with 7 bases between the two germline ends. In germline, CDR1 is ENHRY, CDR2 SYGVKD. This CDR3 is CAISDRGSTDTQYF. As DNA, the CDR3 is TGTGCCATCAGTGACAGGGGAAGCACAGATACGCAGTATTTT.

V gene TRBV2 combines with J gene TRBJ1-4; 9 bases are shared with TRBD1. J gave up 8 bases and V 5 bases, and 18 bases lay outside the gene matches. Germline assignment: CDR1 SNHLY and CDR2 FYNNEI. The CDR3 consists of 18 residues. CDR3 amino acids: CASSRDGTGRSEWEKLFF. The CDR3 nucleotides read TGTGCCAGCAGTCGAGACGGGACAGGGAGGTCGGAATGGGAAAAACTGTTTTTT.

The rearrangement joins TRBV3-1 (or the pseudogene TRBV3-2) to TRBJ2-6; the D is unclear. Between the trimmed V and J ends, which lost 0 bases and 1 base, there was a span of 7 bases. Germline-derived CDR1 and CDR2 are LGHDT and YNNKEL (reference sequence). The CDR3 totals 16 residues. CDR3 bases: TGTGCCAGCAGCCAAGATGCCGGGTCTGGGGCCAACGTCCTGACTTTC. Protein product: CASSQDAGSGANVLTF.

The sample holds a few counts of this clone. The rearrangement uses TRBV19 and TRBJ2-1; D may be TRBD1 (5 bases). Trimming pared 11 bases from V and 3 bases from J, leaving 17 bases between. The germline gives CDR1 LNHDA, CDR2 SQIVND (reference sequence). The CDR3 has 14 residues. This chain's CDR3 is CACRVGPNYNEQFF. CDR3 in DNA: TGTGCCTGCAGGGTGGGCCCCAACTACAATGAGCAGTTCTTC.

The chain uses TRBV7-2 and TRBJ2-3, with no clear D. Germline values: CDR1 SGHTA, CDR2 FQGNSA. Trimming pared 2 bases from V and 1 base from J, leaving 7 bases between. CDR3 length: 14 residues. CDR3 sequence: CASSLMSGTDTQYF. The CDR3 DNA sequence: TGTGCCAGCAGCTTAATGTCGGGCACAGATACGCAGTATTTT.

This sequence joins TRBV7-8 and TRBJ2-1; TRBD2 aligns across 7 bases. CDR3 length: 15 residues. Germline V gives CDR1 SGHVS, CDR2 FQNEAQ. V was pared by 1 base and J by 9 bases, with 9 bases of the junction left unmatched. CDR3 region: CASSLEVWEGGEQFF. Written as DNA, the CDR3 is TGTGCCAGCAGCTTAGAGGTGTGGGAGGGCGGTGAGCAGTTCTTC.

The genes are TRBV7-3 and TRBJ2-5; 7 bases agree with TRBD2. The V gene's germline CDR1 is SGHTA and CDR2 FQGTGA. J gave up 2 bases and V 6 bases, and 6 bases lay outside the gene matches. CDR3 length: 14 amino acids. The CDR3 DNA sequence: TGTGCCAGCAGACCTTCGGGGGGTCAAGAGACCCAGTACTTC. It encodes CASRPSGGQETQYF.

The chain couples TRBV7-2 to TRBJ2-1, with 13 bases lining up with TRBD2. V shed 3 bases, J shed 9 bases, and the junction held 8 bases outside the gene matches. The CDR3 is 16 amino acids. CDR1 SGHTA and CDR2 FQGNSA come from the germline V gene. The CDR3 loop is CASSFRLAGGWGEQFF. The CDR3, as DNA: TGTGCCAGCAGCTTCAGACTAGCGGGAGGATGGGGTGAGCAGTTCTTC.

V is TRBV7-9 and J is TRBJ1-2; D gene ambiguous. Germline CDR1 is SEHNR and CDR2 is FQNEAQ (reference sequence). The CDR3 is 14 residues long. V was cut by 1 base and J by 6 bases, with 12 bases left in between. The CDR3 loop is CASSLVVVMNGYTF. As DNA, the CDR3 is TGTGCCAGCAGCTTAGTCGTAGTGATGAATGGCTACACCTTC. Together with reference TRBV7-9 and TRBJ1-2, the CDR3 gives the full variable domain: DTGVSQNPRHKITKRGQNVTFRCDPISEHNRLYWYRQTLGQGPEFLTYFQNEAQLEKSRLLSDRFSAERPKGSFSTLEIQRTEQGDSAMYLCASSLVVVMNGYTFGSGTRLTVV.

The rearrangement links TRBV18 to TRBJ1-1, with TRBD1 matching 7 bases. Germline assignment: CDR1 KGHSH and CDR2 LQKENI. This CDR3 spans 17 amino acids. V lost 4 bases and J lost 3; bases outside the gene matches: 14. CDR3 amino acids: CASSHVTDRDSDTEAFF. The CDR3 region has the DNA TGTGCCAGCTCACACGTTACCGACCGGGACAGTGACACTGAAGCTTTCTTT.

This chain joins TRBV27 and TRBJ1-1; TRBD1 matches 7 bases. V shed 7 bases and J 2 bases; nucleotides not matched to a gene: 4. CDR3 length equals 13 residues. Germline values: CDR1 MNHEY, CDR2 SMNVEV (reference sequence). In DNA form, the CDR3 reads TGTGCCAGCACTCGGGACAGTAACACTGAAGCTTTCTTT. It is translated as CASTRDSNTEAFF.

This chain links TRBV6-4 with TRBJ2-5; TRBD1 matches at 7 bases. There are 16 residues in the CDR3. CDR1 is MRHNA and CDR2 is SNTAGT in the germline V gene. Unmatched junction bases numbered 19, after V lost 8 bases and J lost 7 bases. In DNA, the CDR3 is TGTGCCAGCGATTTTAGGGACCGGGACAGACGAGGGACCCAGTACTTC. Its translation: CASDFRDRDRRGTQYF.